The T cell receptor beta chain described here comes from a study of identical twins. This clonotype was found a few times. Its antigen is currently unknown. TCRdb itself ran the 5' RACE reads through MiXCR, one entry per CDR3 protein. The repertoire holds around 530,000 distinct CDR3 sequences, with over 12% as singletons. The study, taken as a whole, reports: There was more out-of-frame TCR alpha sharing in monozygotic twins than models estimated. Findings depended on cross-sectional statistics rather than tracking the same donors.

Trimming shortened V by 4 bases and J by 9 bases, and 13 bases separated the two germline ends. This CDR3 has 14 amino acids. Germline CDR1 is SGHAT and CDR2 is FQNNGV. These data are also associated with another study on yellow fever vaccine responses in identical twins.

The TCR was taken from a woman younger than 35 in good health. This chain uses TRBV11-2 with TRBJ1-6, with unresolved D. The sequenced material came from CD4+ T cells sorted from blood. As DNA, the CDR3 is TGTGCCAGCAGCTCGACAAGGAACCTTTCACCCCTCCACTTT. Translation gives CASSSTRNLSPLHF.